These 3 T cell receptor beta chains originate from one sample sequenced in a study of T-cell reconstitution after alpha-beta-depleted transplantation in children. TCRbeta library preparation incorporated unique molecular identifiers. TCRdb reanalysed the PCR reads using MiXCR and keeps one entry per CDR3 protein. The table shows around 500,000 distinct CDR3 sequences, with 20% to 25% occurring only once. Here the sequenced sample was PBMCs, mostly from graft donor cells, taken 360 days after TCRalphabeta/CD19-depleted stem cell transplant. The source of these receptors is a boy less than two years old who had a stem cell transplant for acute myeloid leukemia, so the T cells may come from the graft donor.

As DNA, the CDR3 is TGCGCCAGCAGCTTGGGGACTAGCTCTGCCGGGGAGCTGTTTTTT. It codes for CASSLGTSSAGELFF. V and J are TRBV5-1 and TRBJ2-2; 8 bases match TRBD2. Germline values: CDR1 SGHRS, CDR2 YFSETQ. CDR3 length: 15 residues. Losses at the gene ends were 0 bases for V and 6 bases for J; bases not matched to a gene: 4.

This clonotype has ten or more counts. The genes are TRBV4-3 and TRBJ1-1; no firm D call. The CDR3 is 16 amino acids. V was pared by 1 base and J by 1 base, with 13 bases between. The V gene's germline CDR1 is LGHNA and CDR2 YSLEER. CDR3 coding DNA: TGCGCCAGCAGCCAAGGTTCTCTTTGGGGGAACACTGAAGCTTTCTTT. This gives the protein CASSQGSLWGNTEAFF.

This clonotype was seen only a few times. The gene calls are TRBV28 and TRBJ2-1; D gene unclear. CDR1 is MDHEN, CDR2 SYDVKM, per germline. The CDR3 runs 13 residues. V lost 2 bases and J 5 bases, leaving 7 bases between the germline ends. The CDR3 here is CASSLHTHNEQFF. Here the CDR3 DNA reads TGTGCCAGCAGTTTACACACCCACAATGAGCAGTTCTTC.